The 26 T cell receptor beta chains presented below share a single source sample, sequenced in a study of T cell changes during pregnancy in multiple sclerosis. This table comes from immunoSEQ multiplex PCR, and its TCRdb copy is limited to in-frame clones, with some not included. The sample carries about 75,000 clones, around 89% recorded once. The specimen was peripheral blood, collected in the first trimester of pregnancy. Receptor source: a female donor in good health, enrolled as a control in a pregnancy study.

This chain joins TRBV10-1 and TRBJ2-7; 9 bases are shared with TRBD2. V was pared by 0 bases and J by 2 bases, with 5 bases of the junction left unmatched. The CDR3 has 16 amino acids. CDR1 is WNHNN and CDR2 is SYGVQD in the germline V gene (reference sequence). The CDR3 nucleotides are TGCGCCAGCAGTGAGTCGGGTAGCGGGGGAACCTACGAGCAGTACTTC. Protein: CASSESGSGGTYEQYF.

The chain's CDR3 is CASSLARGNTEAFF. The CDR3 DNA sequence: TGTGCCAGCAGCTTGGCCAGGGGGAACACTGAAGCTTTCTTT. The chain carries TRBV7-2 and TRBJ1-1; TRBD1 might be the D (6 bases). V lost 3 bases and J 1 base, leaving 9 bases between the germline ends. From germline, CDR1 is SGHTA and CDR2 FQGNSA. CDR3 length: 14 residues.

The gene calls are TRBV6-1 and TRBJ2-1; a weak D match, TRBD1 (5 bases). V lost 2 bases and J 7 bases, leaving 12 bases between the germline ends. The V gene's germline CDR1 is MNHNS and CDR2 SASEGT. The CDR3 is 14 residues long. CDR3 sequence reads: CASSETGAKNEQFF. As DNA, the CDR3 is TGTGCCAGCAGTGAAACTGGGGCGAAGAATGAGCAGTTCTTC.

This clone was counted once. The CDR3 DNA is TGCGCCAGCAGCCAAGCTCACCTGAGAGGAGGGTCCCAGCATTTT. Amino acids: CASSQAHLRGGSQHF. The rearrangement joins TRBV4-1 to TRBJ1-5; D is unresolved. Trimming shortened V by 1 base and J by 11 bases, and 18 bases separated the two germline ends. Germline lookup yields CDR1 MGHRA and CDR2 YSYEKL. This CDR3 region has 15 residues.

This chain joins TRBV2 and TRBJ2-4, with 7 bases lining up with TRBD2. With 1 base clipped from V and 15 bases from J, the junction kept 6 bases outside the gene matches. The V gene's germline CDR1 is SNHLY and CDR2 FYNNEI. This CDR3 spans 12 amino acids. Written as DNA, the CDR3 is TGTGCCAGCAGTGAAGACGGGCGGGAGCGGTACTTC. Translating it yields CASSEDGRERYF.

The genes are TRBV18 and TRBJ2-3, with D possibly TRBD2 on 5 matching bases. Germline CDR1 reads KGHSH; CDR2 reads LQKENI. Trimming left V 0 bases short and J 2 bases short, with 21 bases between. CDR3 length: 19 residues. CDR3 coding DNA: TGTGCCAGCTCACCACCGATCTCAGCCAGCAACCGGGACACAGATACGCAGTATTTT. Encoded protein: CASSPPISASNRDTDTQYF. The full variable domain, with the rest looked up from reference TRBV18 and TRBJ2-3, is NAGVMQNPRHLVRRRGQEARLRCSPMKGHSHVYWYRQLPEEGLKFMVYLQKENIIDESGMPKERFSAEFPKEGPSILRIQQVVRGDSAAYFCASSPPISASNRDTDTQYFGPGTRLTVL.

The V and J genes are TRBV6-1 and TRBJ2-3; a possible D gene is TRBD1 (6 bases). Trimming left V 7 bases short and J 9 bases short, with 11 bases between. CDR1 is MNHNS, CDR2 SASEGT, per germline. The CDR3 has 11 amino acids. The CDR3 here is CASNPGDTQYF. The CDR3 region has the DNA TGTGCCAGCAATCCAGGGGACACGCAGTATTTT.

This chain uses TRBV5-1 with TRBJ1-5; 7 nucleotides match TRBD1. The germline gives CDR1 SGHRS, CDR2 YFSETQ. The CDR3 is made up of 13 amino acids. Trimming at V came to 0 bases and at J to 10 bases, leaving 4 bases not matched to a gene. CDR3 sequence: CASSLGWDRPQHF. In DNA form, the CDR3 reads TGCGCCAGCAGCTTGGGGTGGGACAGACCCCAGCATTTT.

This clone showed up just once. The DNA of the CDR3 is TGTGCCAGTCGACAGGGCTCCACTGAAGCTTTCTTT. This gives the protein CASRQGSTEAFF. The V and J genes are TRBV19 and TRBJ1-1, with 7 nucleotides matching TRBD1. With V trimmed by 8 bases and J by 4 bases, 4 bases remained unmatched. The V gene's germline CDR1 is LNHDA and CDR2 SQIVND (reference sequence). CDR3 length: 12 amino acids.

The V call is TRBV28, the J call TRBJ2-7, with D possibly being TRBD2 (5 bases). The CDR3 runs 13 residues. Trimming pared 3 bases from V and 6 bases from J, leaving 12 bases between. CDR1 is MDHEN, CDR2 SYDVKM, per germline. CDR3 in DNA: TGTGCCAGCAGTTTGAGACCCAGCGGCGAGCAGTACTTC. Its translation: CASSLRPSGEQYF.

J is TRBJ2-2 and V is TRBV14; possible D gene TRBD1, 6 bases. Germline CDR1 and CDR2: SGHDN and FVKESK. Trimming left V 2 bases short and J 5 bases short, with 6 bases between. The length of the CDR3 is 13 residues. This CDR3 is CASSQQGTGELFF. The CDR3 DNA sequence: TGTGCCAGCAGCCAACAGGGGACCGGGGAGCTGTTTTTT.

The chain couples TRBV19 to TRBJ2-7; maybe TRBD1 (7 bases). The CDR3 has 15 residues. The V end was cut by 5 bases, the J end by 2 bases, with 16 bases between. Germline assignment: CDR1 LNHDA and CDR2 SQIVND (reference sequence). For the CDR3, the DNA is TGTGCCAGTAGTCGTGGGGGGACAGCGGCCTACGAGCAGTACTTC. Its translation is CASSRGGTAAYEQYF.

The V gene is TRBV18, the J gene TRBJ1-1; TRBD1 aligns across 12 bases. CDR1 KGHSH and CDR2 LQKENI come from the germline V gene. J was trimmed by 7 bases and V by 3 bases; bases with no gene match: 3. CDR3 size: 14 residues. As DNA, the CDR3 is TGTGCCAGCTCACCGGGGACAGGGGGCATTGAAGCTTTCTTT. As protein: CASSPGTGGIEAFF.

This clone was seen more than once but under ten times. V and J are TRBV28 and TRBJ1-1; TRBD1 aligns across 7 bases. After removal of 5 bases from V and 9 bases from J, the junction contained 9 bases not matched to a gene. CDR3 length: 13 amino acids. Germline CDR1 MDHEN, CDR2 SYDVKM. The CDR3 DNA reads as TGTGCCAGCAGTCAACTCACGACAGGGAAAGCTTTCTTT. It translates to CASSQLTTGKAFF. The full variable domain, in which reference TRBV28 and TRBJ1-1 provide the parts outside the CDR3, is DVKVTQSSRYLVKRTGEKVFLECVQDMDHENMFWYRQDPGLGLRLIYFSYDVKMKEKGDIPEGYSVSREKKERFSLILESASTNQTSMYLCASSQLTTGKAFFGQGTRLTVV.

This clone was recorded only once. This chain joins TRBV29-1 and TRBJ1-1, with 10 bases fitting TRBD1. The ends lost 6 bases at V and 4 bases at J; junction bases unmatched: 8. This CDR3 has 14 amino acids. Germline assignment: CDR1 SQVTM and CDR2 ANQGSEA. The CDR3 loop is CSVRTGGMGTEAFF. CDR3 bases: TGCAGCGTCCGGACAGGGGGAATGGGCACTGAAGCTTTCTTT.

This clone was seen just once. V gene TRBV10-3 combines with J gene TRBJ1-5; 10 nucleotides align to TRBD1. The junction had 4 bases not matched to a gene; V was cut back by 3 bases and J by 5 bases. This CDR3 spans 15 amino acids. Germline values: CDR1 ENHRY, CDR2 SYGVKD. The CDR3 DNA reads as TGTGCCATCAGTGAATTCGGGACAGGGGATCAGCCCCAGCATTTT. It is translated as CAISEFGTGDQPQHF.

The chain couples TRBV7-2 to TRBJ2-3; TRBD1 agrees at 8 bases. Germline V gene lookup returns CDR1 SGHTA and CDR2 FQGNSA. The trim removed 5 bases at V and 6 bases at J, leaving 7 bases unmatched. The CDR3 covers 14 residues. The CDR3 DNA reads as TGTGCCAGCAGCCTGTGGACAGGGTCGGATACGCAGTATTTT. The encoded protein is CASSLWTGSDTQYF.

This clone was recorded once. This chain connects TRBV9 to TRBJ2-1; 14 positions agree with TRBD2. Germline V gene lookup returns CDR1 SGDLS and CDR2 YYNGEE. CDR3 length: 17 amino acids. V was pared by 3 bases and J by 3 bases, with 5 bases of the junction left unmatched. CDR3 amino acids: CASSGRLAGGVYNEQFF. CDR3 nucleotide sequence: TGTGCCAGCAGCGGCCGACTAGCGGGGGGGGTCTACAATGAGCAGTTCTTC.

Only a few counts were recorded for this clone. The V and J genes are TRBV6-5 and TRBJ1-2, with TRBD1 as a possible D gene (6 bases). Deletions cut 0 bases from V and 7 bases from J, with 9 bases between. The CDR3 has 13 residues. Looked up from germline, CDR1 is MNHEY and CDR2 is SVGAGI. The CDR3 DNA reads as TGTGCCAGCAGTTACTCAAACAGGGCTGGCTACACCTTC. This codes for CASSYSNRAGYTF.

The chain couples TRBV6-1 to TRBJ2-7, with unresolved D. The CDR3 spans 13 residues. The germline gives CDR1 MNHNS, CDR2 SASEGT. Trimming left V 2 bases short and J 2 bases short, with 7 bases between. The CDR3 region has the DNA TGTGCCAGCAGTGAAATCAGAACCTACGAGCAGTACTTC. Its translation: CASSEIRTYEQYF.

This clone was counted a few times. The chain couples TRBV2 to TRBJ2-7, with TRBD1 matching 7 bases. The CDR3 contains 14 residues. V was pared by 2 bases and J by 3 bases, with 4 bases of the junction left unmatched. CDR1 SNHLY and CDR2 FYNNEI come from the germline V gene. Here the CDR3 reads CASSEQGEIYEQYF. CDR3 in DNA: TGTGCCAGCAGTGAACAGGGGGAGATCTACGAGCAGTACTTC.

The chain is built from TRBV18 and TRBJ1-3; D perhaps matches TRBD1 (5 bases). Germline V gene data show CDR1 as KGHSH and CDR2 as LQKENI. With 4 bases removed from V and 2 bases from J, the gap between germline ends came to 9 bases. The CDR3 is made up of 14 amino acids. CDR3 sequence reads: CASSLDMPGNTIYF. The CDR3 coding sequence is TGTGCCAGCTCACTGGACATGCCTGGAAACACCATATATTTT.

This clone was picked up a small number of times. This rearrangement joins TRBV7-2 to TRBJ2-3, with D unresolved. Germline loops: CDR1 SGHTA, CDR2 FQGNSA. The CDR3 length is 13 residues. Deletions cut 5 bases from V and 5 bases from J, with 11 bases between. CDR3 loop: CASSRLGGDTQYF. The CDR3 coding sequence is TGTGCCAGCAGCCGACTCGGCGGAGATACGCAGTATTTT.

V usage is TRBV6-6 and J usage is TRBJ2-1; the D is unclear. Trimming took 5 bases from V and 5 from J, leaving 19 bases between them. The CDR3 runs to 16 residues. Germline CDR1 MNHNY, CDR2 SVGAGI (reference sequence). The CDR3 loop reads CASSLGSHQPHNEQFF. Written as DNA, the CDR3 is TGTGCCAGCAGTCTCGGGTCCCACCAACCCCACAATGAGCAGTTCTTC.

This rearrangement joins TRBV6-5 to TRBJ2-5, with D unresolved. The germline V and J ends were trimmed by 7 bases and 5 bases, with 14 bases remaining between them. There are 13 residues in the CDR3. Germline assignment: CDR1 MNHEY and CDR2 SVGAGI. DNA of the CDR3: TGTGCCAGCACCCGAAGAACCCAGGAGACCCAGTACTTC. Protein product: CASTRRTQETQYF.

The chain uses TRBV9 and TRBJ2-3; tentatively, D is TRBD2 (5 bases). Germline V lookup: CDR1 SGDLS, CDR2 YYNGEE. The CDR3 totals 18 residues. The V end was cut by 3 bases, the J end by 4 bases, with 24 bases between. CDR3 DNA sequence: TGTGCCAGCAGCGCCAAACTGGGGAGTTTAGAAGGGCCAGATACGCAGTATTTT. Protein: CASSAKLGSLEGPDTQYF. Variable domain in full (rest from reference TRBV9 and TRBJ2-3): DSGVTQTPKHLITATGQRVTLRCSPRSGDLSVYWYQQSLDQGLQFLIQYYNGEERAKGNILERFSAQQFPDLHSELNLSSLELGDSALYFCASSAKLGSLEGPDTQYFGPGTRLTVL.